The present entry profiles one T cell receptor beta chain with its context. The CDR3 extends over 15 amino acids. The V segment lost 4 bases and the J segment 4 bases; nucleotides outside the gene matches: 8. Germline V gives CDR1 SQVTM, CDR2 ANQGSEA. The sample is drawn from a study of blood T cell repertoires in COVID-19. Study-wide background: The samples span acute and convalescent COVID-19 from the United States, Italy and Spain. The cDNA or gDNA used as material had been derived from T cells, B-cell-depleted T cells, or PBMCs.

Methods used by the authors: Reference gene primer amplification yielded estimated nucleated cell counts. Assay used: immunoSEQ multiplex PCR; TCRdb lists only in-frame clones, some missing. D and trimming were read from the DNA, whereas the V and J calls and clone size are those reported in that table. The sample has fewer than 300,000 clones, around nine tenths seen once. The receptor's source is a man aged 40-49 years who had recovered from COVID-19. Sequencing was performed on peripheral blood. The gene calls are TRBV29-1 and TRBJ2-7; 12 nucleotides match TRBD2. CDR3 sequence: CSVAATSGRSYEQYF. CDR3 sequence (DNA): TGCAGCGTTGCCGCGACTAGCGGGAGATCTTACGAGCAGTACTTC.